Each of the 5 T cell receptor beta chains below was sequenced from the same sample in a study of T-cell memory formation after mild COVID-19. TCRdb called the 5' RACE reads again in MiXCR, with one record for every CDR3 protein. The table includes around 390,000 distinct CDR3 sequences, 15% to 20% detected once. Sequencing was performed on PBMCs or a T cell subset sorted from them (not recorded which). These receptors all stem from a man between 18 and 35 years old who had mild COVID-19 (a few samples of this study predate the infection). Cell type and time point are not known.

This clonotype was observed once. The J gene is TRBJ1-2, the V gene TRBV25-1, with 7 bases lining up with TRBD1. CDR3 length: 13 amino acids. Looked up from germline, CDR1 is MGHDK and CDR2 is SYGVNS. Unmatched junction bases numbered 8, after V lost 8 bases and J lost 5 bases. The CDR3 loop is CASGPGTAYGYTF. The CDR3 region has the DNA TGTGCCAGCGGCCCCGGGACAGCATATGGCTACACCTTC.

Only a few counts were recorded for this clonotype. This chain connects TRBV19 to TRBJ1-5, with D unclear. Trimming removed 3 bases from V and 7 bases from J, with 7 bases in between. CDR1 is LNHDA and CDR2 is SQIVND in the germline V gene (reference sequence). The CDR3 runs 12 residues. The CDR3 region has the DNA TGTGCCAGTAGTATTGGGGAGCAGCCCCAGCATTTT. Protein sequence: CASSIGEQPQHF. The full variable domain, its missing parts supplied by reference TRBV19 and TRBJ1-5, is DGGITQSPKYLFRKEGQNVTLSCEQNLNHDAMYWYRQDPGQGLRLIYYSQIVNDFQKGDIAEGYSVSREKKESFPLTVTSAQKNPTAFYLCASSIGEQPQHFGDGTRLSIL.

The chain couples TRBV28 to TRBJ2-5; 7 bases are a match to TRBD2. This CDR3 is built from 14 residues. Germline CDR1 and CDR2: MDHEN and SYDVKM. J was trimmed by 9 bases and V by 6 bases; bases with no gene match: 13. The CDR3 reads CASRHAGVLTPQYF. In nucleotides, the CDR3 is TGTGCCAGCAGACACGCGGGGGTCCTTACCCCCCAGTACTTC.

The gene calls are TRBV4-1 and TRBJ1-1; D may be TRBD1 (6 bases). Trimming removed 1 base from V and 7 bases from J, with 10 bases in between. CDR1 is MGHRA, CDR2 YSYEKL, per germline. The CDR3 spans 13 residues. DNA for the CDR3: TGCGCCAGCAGCCAAGTCATAGGGGGTGAAGCTTTCTTT. Protein sequence: CASSQVIGGEAFF.

This clonotype was recorded a few times. This chain joins TRBV3-1 and TRBJ2-2, with D perhaps given as TRBD1 or TRBD2 (5 bases each). The V end lost 4 bases, the J end lost 6 bases, and 9 bases lay between the germline ends. CDR1 LGHDT and CDR2 YNNKEL come from the germline V gene (reference sequence). The CDR3 extends over 13 amino acids. This CDR3 is CASSPPGPGELFF. The CDR3, as DNA: TGTGCCAGCAGCCCACCGGGACCCGGGGAGCTGTTTTTT.